A single sample is the source of the 5 T cell receptor beta chains below, sequenced in a study of spatial heterogeneity in lung cancer. Overall study results and limits: One measure, the expanded intratumoral alpha and beta TCR count, tracked tumor mutation counts.

Stated time point: sample taken at primary tumor resection. Antigens of these TCRs are unknown. TCRdb called the 5' RACE reads again in MiXCR, with one record for every CDR3 protein. The sample includes 1,500 to 2,000 distinct CDR3 sequences, around 20% of them seen just once. The source material was lung tumor tissue, sampled at surgery. These receptors all stem from a male donor with early-stage non-small cell lung cancer.

This clonotype ranks as large (0.1 to 1%). This beta chain was picked up by a library intended for alpha chains and is off target, so its count carries little meaning. CDR3 in DNA: TGTGCCAGCAGTTGGGGGTACCCAGGGTCGACGGAGACCCAGTACTTC. Protein: CASSWGYPGSTETQYF. The V gene is TRBV12-3 or TRBV12-4, the J gene TRBJ2-5; the D call may be TRBD1 or TRBD2 (5 bases each). This CDR3 is 16 amino acids long. V was clipped by 4 bases and J by 5 bases, with 20 bases between them.

This clonotype qualifies as large (0.1 to 1%). A library prepared for alpha chains yielded this beta chain as an off-target read; its size is of little meaning. The chain uses TRBV13 and TRBJ2-1; D is perhaps TRBD1 or TRBD2 (6 bases each). Per germline, CDR1 PRHDT and CDR2 FYEKMQ (reference sequence). CDR3 length: 12 residues. The V end was cut by 10 bases, the J end by 9 bases, with 16 bases between. CDR3 protein: CATAGGLIEQFF. The CDR3 bases are TGTGCCACCGCCGGGGGCCTAATTGAGCAGTTCTTC.

This clonotype is judged medium-sized. In a library made to pick up alpha chains, this beta chain is a stray read with a size that means little. The chain recombines TRBV6-2 or TRBV6-3 with TRBJ1-6; D remains ambiguous. From germline, CDR1 is MNHEY and CDR2 SVGEGT. This CDR3 has 14 amino acids. The ends were cut back, 5 bases at V and 9 bases at J, with 14 bases in the middle. CDR3 amino acids: CASSPLSTASPLHF. CDR3 DNA sequence: TGTGCCAGCAGTCCTCTGTCTACCGCTTCACCCCTCCACTTT.

In its sample, this clonotype ranks as medium-sized. This beta chain is off target for a library built for alpha chains, so its abundance means little. The chain couples TRBV28 to TRBJ2-1, with D tentatively TRBD1 (5 bases). Between the trimmed V and J ends, which lost 7 bases and 5 bases, there was a span of 9 bases. Germline values: CDR1 MDHEN, CDR2 SYDVKM. The CDR3 runs to 12 residues. CDR3 DNA sequence: TGTGCCAGCACAGGGTCCCACAATGAGCAGTTCTTC. This gives the protein CASTGSHNEQFF.

Within the sample, this clonotype is medium-sized (0.01 to 0.1%). Being off target in a library aimed at alpha chains, this beta chain has a size of little meaning. This chain links TRBV5-6 with TRBJ2-5; D is unresolved. Per the germline V gene, CDR1 is SGHDT and CDR2 is YYEEEE. The CDR3 sequence is 13 residues long. Trimming shortened V by 3 bases and J by 1 base, and 7 bases separated the two germline ends. Written as DNA, the CDR3 is TGTGCCAGCAGCTCTGACACCCAAGAGACCCAGTACTTC. Its protein is CASSSDTQETQYF.